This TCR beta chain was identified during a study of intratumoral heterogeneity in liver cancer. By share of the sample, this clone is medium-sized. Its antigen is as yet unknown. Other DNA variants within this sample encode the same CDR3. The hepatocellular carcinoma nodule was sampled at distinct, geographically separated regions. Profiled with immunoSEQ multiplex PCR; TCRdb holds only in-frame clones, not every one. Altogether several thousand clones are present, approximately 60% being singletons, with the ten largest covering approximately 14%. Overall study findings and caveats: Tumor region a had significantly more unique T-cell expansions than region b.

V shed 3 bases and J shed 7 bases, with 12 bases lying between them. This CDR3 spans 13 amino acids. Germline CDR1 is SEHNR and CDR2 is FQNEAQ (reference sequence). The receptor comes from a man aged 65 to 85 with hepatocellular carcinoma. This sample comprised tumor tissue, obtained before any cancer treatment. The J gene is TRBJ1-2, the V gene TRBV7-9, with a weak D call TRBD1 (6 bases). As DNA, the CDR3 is TGTGCCAGCAGCTTGGGGGGGGGCGGTGGCTACACCTTC. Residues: CASSLGGGGGYTF.